This T cell receptor beta chain appears in the sequencing data of a study of beta chain features in type 1 diabetes. Study at large: Healthy donors and patients showed comparable age, gender and cell yields. Findings and limits, study-wide: HLA effects on TCRB rearrangement stayed unresolved here.

Expressed TCRB transcripts were sequenced because the entire RNA isolate underwent reverse transcription. Clones were read by immunoSEQ multiplex PCR, and TCRdb kept only the in-frame ones, dropping some. The table records 160,000 or so clones, roughly 10% of them present only once. Many counts were recorded for this clone. Its antigen is undetermined. Based on CD45RO/CCR7/CD25/CD127/CD95/CD27, CD4+ regulatory, stem cell-like memory, naive and central memory cells were sorted. Every sorted population was more than 95% pure. From germline, CDR1 is SGHTA and CDR2 FQGNSA. Deletions cut 2 bases from V and 4 bases from J, with 15 bases between. This CDR3 contains 16 residues.

The rearrangement links TRBV7-2 to TRBJ2-1; D might be TRBD1 or TRBD2, each matching 6 bases. The TCR sequence derives from a man aged 18-30 years in good health. Source material: central memory CD4+ T cells from blood. Written as DNA, the CDR3 is TGTGCCAGCAGCTTAATGTCCGGGGGCGCGTACAATGAGCAGTTCTTC. Translating gives CASSLMSGGAYNEQFF.